These 28 T cell receptor beta chains originate from one sample sequenced in a study of T-cell reconstitution after alpha-beta-depleted transplantation in children. Preparation of the TCRbeta library used unique molecular identifiers. One entry per CDR3 protein, called by TCRdb with MiXCR from the PCR reads. The data contain 440,000 or so distinct CDR3 sequences, approximately 42% of them singletons. Here the sequenced sample was PBMCs, taken before TCRalphabeta/CD19-depleted stem cell transplant. These receptors came from a girl aged 2-10 years with aplastic anemia, due to receive a stem cell transplant.

The J gene is TRBJ2-6, the V gene TRBV28; D is uncertain. This CDR3 contains 19 residues. The germline V gene encodes CDR1 MDHEN and CDR2 SYDVKM. V was shortened by 8 bases and J by 2 bases, with 25 bases between the two germline ends. The CDR3 coding sequence is TGTGCCAGCGGCTATCCTTTAGGCAGGCTGGGCCCTGGGGCCAACGTCCTGACTTTC. This encodes CASGYPLGRLGPGANVLTF.

This clonotype has ten or more counts. This chain uses TRBV5-1 with TRBJ2-1; 7 bases are shared with TRBD2. Germline V gives CDR1 SGHRS, CDR2 YFSETQ. With V trimmed by 4 bases and J by 0 bases, 10 bases remained unmatched. CDR3 length: 17 residues. CDR3 amino acids: CASSQSLLANSYNEQFF. The CDR3 DNA follows: TGCGCCAGCAGCCAGAGCTTACTAGCGAACTCCTACAATGAGCAGTTCTTC.

The gene calls are TRBV12-3 or TRBV12-4 and TRBJ2-7, with D unresolved. This CDR3 region has 13 residues. Trimming removed 6 bases from V and 0 bases from J, with 9 bases in between. The CDR3 DNA follows: TGTGCCAGCAGGGGGATCCACTCCTACGAGCAGTACTTC. Its protein product is CASRGIHSYEQYF.

The chain carries TRBV29-1 and TRBJ2-5; D might be TRBD1 (5 bases). The CDR3 sequence is 14 residues long. The V end lost 3 bases, the J end lost 4 bases, and 15 bases lay between the germline ends. Germline V gene sequence: CDR1 SQVTM, CDR2 ANQGSEA. The CDR3, as DNA: TGCAGCGTTGAGAGAACAGGTGTAGGAGAGACCCAGTACTTC. It translates to CSVERTGVGETQYF.

The V call is TRBV6-5, the J call TRBJ2-5; D remains unclear. The CDR3 contains 14 residues. The V gene's germline CDR1 is MNHEY and CDR2 SVGAGI. V was cut by 4 bases and J by 2 bases, with 11 bases left in between. In DNA form, the CDR3 reads TGTGCCAGCAGTTTCACGGCCTTTCAAGAGACCCAGTACTTC. Translated: CASSFTAFQETQYF.

The chain carries TRBV10-3 and TRBJ2-5; D may be TRBD1 or TRBD2 (6 bases each). From germline, CDR1 is ENHRY and CDR2 SYGVKD. V gave up 3 bases and J gave up 3 bases, with 11 bases separating them. There are 14 residues in the CDR3. CDR3: CAISEWGAEETQYF. The CDR3 DNA sequence: TGTGCCATCAGTGAATGGGGGGCAGAAGAGACCCAGTACTTC.

V gene TRBV4-2 combines with J gene TRBJ2-3, with TRBD1 matching over 7 bases. The junction had 3 bases not matched to a gene; V was cut back by 2 bases and J by 1 base. The germline V gene encodes CDR1 LGHNA and CDR2 YNFKEQ. The CDR3 runs 15 residues. The CDR3: CASSQSGGRTDTQYF. The CDR3 DNA reads as TGTGCCAGCAGCCAATCAGGGGGACGCACAGATACGCAGTATTTT.

This chain links TRBV15 with TRBJ2-3; tentative D call: TRBD1 (5 bases). The germline V and J ends were trimmed by 0 bases and 0 bases, with 10 bases remaining between them. Germline CDR1 and CDR2: LNHNV and YYDKDF (reference sequence). The CDR3 extends over 16 amino acids. The CDR3 here is CATSREGQISTDTQYF. Here the CDR3 DNA reads TGTGCCACCAGCAGAGAGGGGCAGATTAGCACAGATACGCAGTATTTT.

The chain couples TRBV29-1 to TRBJ2-3; D is unclear. CDR1 SQVTM and CDR2 ANQGSEA come from the germline V gene. CDR3 length equals 14 residues. Between the trimmed V and J ends, which lost 7 bases and 0 bases, there was a span of 14 bases. CDR3 loop: CSAVGTSSTDTQYF. The CDR3 coding sequence is TGCAGCGCCGTTGGCACCTCTAGCACAGATACGCAGTATTTT.

This clonotype was counted many times. The V call is TRBV6-1, the J call TRBJ1-5; 7 nucleotides agree with TRBD1. The V gene end was trimmed by 6 bases and the J gene end by 9 bases; junction bases not matched to a gene: 8. This CDR3 comprises 13 residues. CDR1 and CDR2 (germline): MNHNS, SASEGT. The CDR3 sequence: CASRAHDRAPQHF. The CDR3 DNA reads as TGTGCCAGCAGGGCCCACGACAGGGCGCCCCAGCATTTT.

This clonotype was counted only a few times. This rearrangement joins TRBV20-1 to TRBJ1-5, with 9 bases matching TRBD1. The J segment lost 5 bases and the V segment lost 0 bases, leaving 14 bases of the junction unmatched. CDR1 and CDR2 from the germline V gene are DFQATT and SNEGSKA (reference sequence). CDR3 length: 18 amino acids. Here the CDR3 reads CSARDLGQGLAGDQPQHF. The CDR3 region has the DNA TGCAGTGCTAGAGATCTGGGACAGGGCCTCGCTGGGGATCAGCCCCAGCATTTT.

The V gene is TRBV6-5, the J gene TRBJ2-5, with D perhaps being TRBD1 or TRBD2 (6 bases each). The CDR3 loop spans 17 amino acids. Germline-derived CDR1 and CDR2 are MNHEY and SVGAGI. Trimming cost V 3 bases and J 4 bases, with 21 bases left between them. CDR3 DNA sequence: TGTGCCAGCAGTTATTCGTCCCGGGACTGGGGGCGAGAGACCCAGTACTTC. Amino acid sequence: CASSYSSRDWGRETQYF.

As DNA, the CDR3 is TGCGCCAGCAGCTTTACCGGGGAGAGCTCCTACAATGAGCAGTTCTTC. Translated: CASSFTGESSYNEQFF. This chain uses TRBV5-1 with TRBJ2-1; a weak D match, TRBD2 (5 bases). Germline V gives CDR1 SGHRS, CDR2 YFSETQ. The CDR3 is 16 residues long. V lost 2 bases to trimming and J lost 0 bases, with 12 bases between them.

In its sample, this clonotype was seen many times. The chain employs TRBV5-6 and TRBJ2-1, with 8 nucleotides matching TRBD2. Germline V gene lookup returns CDR1 SGHDT and CDR2 YYEEEE. The V gene end was trimmed by 4 bases and the J gene end by 6 bases; junction bases not matched to a gene: 15. The CDR3 totals 17 residues. In DNA form, the CDR3 reads TGTGCCAGCAGCCCCGCCTCCGGGACTAGGTCAAGCAATGAGCAGTTCTTC. This sequence encodes CASSPASGTRSSNEQFF.

This rearrangement joins TRBV7-2 to TRBJ2-1, with 11 bases aligning to TRBD2. Germline V gene lookup returns CDR1 SGHTA and CDR2 FQGNSA. The CDR3 contains 17 residues. The ends lost 5 bases at V and 4 bases at J; junction bases unmatched: 10. The CDR3 nucleotides read TGTGCCAGCAGCGACCCCCTCGTAGCGGGAGGGTACAATGAGCAGTTCTTC. Encoded protein: CASSDPLVAGGYNEQFF. The whole variable domain, filled in from reference TRBV7-2 and TRBJ2-1, reads GAGVSQSPSNKVTEKGKDVELRCDPISGHTALYWYRQSLGQGLEFLIYFQGNSAPDKSGLPSDRFSAERTGGSVSTLTIQRTQQEDSAVYLCASSDPLVAGGYNEQFFGPGTRLTVL.

The chain recombines TRBV19 with TRBJ2-1; 13 bases map to TRBD2. Germline CDR1 is LNHDA and CDR2 is SQIVND (reference sequence). CDR3 length equals 17 residues. V shed 5 bases, J shed 3 bases, and the junction held 7 bases outside the gene matches. The chain's CDR3 is CASSPWTSGSFYNEQFF. The CDR3 coding sequence is TGTGCCAGTAGTCCTTGGACTAGCGGGAGCTTCTACAATGAGCAGTTCTTC.

The chain recombines TRBV27 with TRBJ1-2; TRBD1 matches 9 bases. Germline loops: CDR1 MNHEY, CDR2 SMNVEV (reference sequence). After removal of 9 bases from V and 1 base from J, the junction contained 3 bases not matched to a gene. The CDR3 runs to 13 residues. The CDR3: CASTGQGNYGYTF. The DNA for the CDR3 is TGTGCCAGTACGGGACAGGGTAACTATGGCTACACCTTC.

This clonotype was counted only a few times. The chain couples TRBV10-3 to TRBJ1-1, with TRBD1 matching 9 bases. Trimming removed 0 bases from V and 5 bases from J; junction bases left unmatched: 4. CDR3 size: 15 residues. Germline V gene data show CDR1 as ENHRY and CDR2 as SYGVKD. The CDR3 here is CAISESDRGRTEAFF. DNA for the CDR3: TGTGCCATCAGTGAGTCGGACAGGGGTAGAACTGAAGCTTTCTTT.

The chain employs TRBV7-9 and TRBJ2-5; the D is unclear. Germline V gene lookup returns CDR1 SEHNR and CDR2 FQNEAQ (reference sequence). The CDR3 totals 15 residues. Trimming took off 0 bases at V and 0 bases at J, with 8 bases between the two ends. The CDR3 here is CASSLAVGNQETQYF. CDR3 nucleotide sequence: TGTGCCAGCAGCTTAGCGGTCGGCAACCAAGAGACCCAGTACTTC.

The DNA for the CDR3 is TGTGCCAGCTCACCAGCGACAGGAACACGCTCTGGAAACACCATATATTTT. Its translation is CASSPATGTRSGNTIYF. The chain is built from TRBV18 and TRBJ1-3; the D gene is possibly TRBD1 (6 bases). The germline gives CDR1 KGHSH, CDR2 LQKENI. The CDR3 is 17 amino acids. With 2 bases removed from V and 0 bases from J, the gap between germline ends came to 14 bases.

This clonotype occurred a few times. This rearrangement joins TRBV29-1 to TRBJ2-7; 12 bases agree with TRBD1. J gave up 4 bases and V 4 bases, and 8 bases lay outside the gene matches. This CDR3 is built from 15 residues. The germline V gene has CDR1 SQVTM and CDR2 ANQGSEA. As DNA, the CDR3 is TGCAGCGTTGGGTATAGGGACAGGGGGCCATACGAGCAGTACTTC. Encoded protein: CSVGYRDRGPYEQYF.

At least ten counts were recorded for this clonotype. The chain has TRBV20-1 and TRBJ2-1, with D hard to call. The length of the CDR3 is 15 residues. V was shortened by 1 base and J by 2 bases, with 12 bases between the two germline ends. Germline V gene lookup returns CDR1 DFQATT and CDR2 SNEGSKA (reference sequence). The CDR3 spells CSARVRSDPYNEQFF. Written as DNA, the CDR3 is TGCAGTGCTAGAGTAAGGTCCGACCCCTACAATGAGCAGTTCTTC.

In this sample, this clonotype turned up many times. The chain is built from TRBV20-1 and TRBJ2-3, with TRBD2 as a possible D gene (5 bases). This CDR3 has 14 residues. CDR1 DFQATT and CDR2 SNEGSKA come from the germline V gene (reference sequence). V dropped 0 bases and J dropped 3 bases, with 10 bases sitting between them. The CDR3 DNA reads TGCAGTGCTAGAGATGATGAGGGAACAGATACGCAGTATTTT. Its translation: CSARDDEGTDTQYF.

This clonotype occurred a few times. V and J are TRBV6-1 and TRBJ2-3; D gene ambiguous. Germline CDR1 and CDR2: MNHNS and SASEGT. Trimming took 4 bases from V and 6 from J, leaving 8 bases between them. The length of the CDR3 is 12 residues. As DNA, the CDR3 is TGTGCCAGCAGTGCGGCCTGGGATACGCAGTATTTT. It specifies CASSAAWDTQYF.

This clonotype showed up just a few times. This chain connects TRBV10-3 to TRBJ2-3; 7 nucleotides agree with TRBD1. The V and J ends lost 1 base and 4 bases, in that order; junction bases with no gene match: 5. Looked up from germline, CDR1 is ENHRY and CDR2 is SYGVKD. The CDR3 is made up of 15 amino acids. CDR3 sequence (DNA): TGTGCCATCAGTGAGTGGACAGGCCTGGCAGATACGCAGTATTTT. Translation: CAISEWTGLADTQYF.

V usage is TRBV10-3 and J usage is TRBJ2-1; 10 bases fit TRBD2. This CDR3 has 19 residues. Germline CDR1 and CDR2: ENHRY and SYGVKD. Trimming took 4 bases from V and 5 from J; bases not matched to a gene: 17. CDR3 protein: CAISVHVRLRTSGNNEQFF. DNA of the CDR3: TGTGCCATCAGTGTCCACGTTCGCCTCCGGACTAGCGGAAACAATGAGCAGTTCTTC.

This sequence joins TRBV7-9 and TRBJ2-3; D ambiguous. Germline assignment: CDR1 SEHNR and CDR2 FQNEAQ (reference sequence). With 5 bases removed from V and 14 bases from J, the gap between germline ends came to 20 bases. This CDR3 has 13 amino acids. DNA of the CDR3: TGTGCCAGCAGCCCAGACTGGAGCCAAGGAGCGTATTTT. Protein sequence: CASSPDWSQGAYF.

There are a few counts of this clonotype. The rearrangement links TRBV12-3 or TRBV12-4 to TRBJ2-1; D uncertain. Trimming took 7 bases from V and 0 from J, leaving 7 bases between them. This CDR3 spans 13 amino acids. This chain's CDR3 is CASNRDSYNEQFF. CDR3 DNA: TGTGCCAGCAATCGCGACTCCTACAATGAGCAGTTCTTC.